This TCR beta chain was sequenced for a study of shared clonotypes between healthy human individuals (dated by TCRdb to the early 2020s). Study-wide context: A couple of women and a few men aged 18 to 49 years were included in the cohort. Per donor, leukapheresis produced somewhere between about 0.94 and 9.5 billion PBMCs. Different laboratories and diverse techniques were used to prepare libraries and sequence TCR repertoires, to increase sequencing depth and limit assay-specific biases. For each donor, three plates each were used for CD4 naive and CD4 memory, two plates were used for CD8 naive, and one plate was used for CD8 memory. Blood TCR repertoires of five healthy adults were deeply sequenced to estimate repertoire size and the extent of clonotype sharing between individuals. Paper-wide results and their limitations: Rarefaction of sorted-subset datasets indicated incomplete sequencing despite the large sequencing depth. Only blood was sampled, and tissue TCR repertoires likely differ from those in blood. When a few donors were compared, the shared fraction of clonotypes was around 4.6% for naive CD4, around 3.6% for naive CD8, roughly 2.5% for memory CD4, and around 0.4% for memory CD8. Compared with non-shared clonotypes, the clonotypes found in all four sorted-subset donors had higher generation probabilities. The genetic and exposure-history diversity represented was limited by the small number of donors. Pairwise subsampling indicated that sequencing depth was expected to affect the degree of clonotype sharing among donors. Naive subsets generally had larger estimated clonotype richness than memory subsets.

Worth noting for this clone: The specificity of this receptor is unknown. One base away there is no much larger clone; base qualities are not given.

Using the deep immunoSEQ assay, multiplex PCR amplified TCR CDR3 regions from genomic DNA. Extracted genomic DNA from each cell subset was distributed evenly across all wells of several immunoSEQ 96-well plates, and each plate was treated as a replicate. For sorted subsets, around 200 ng genomic DNA, equal to tens of thousands of T cell genomes, was loaded into each replicate PCR. Purified libraries were measured with a Qubit 3.0 fluorometer, size-checked on a Bioanalyzer 2100, and measured again with the KAPA Library Quantification kit. Each immunoSEQ 96-well plate was sequenced on its own single-read 150-cycle Illumina NextSeq 550 flow cell. The study's own analysis went as follows. Because only junctional sequences without quality scores were contained in the immunoSEQ output, filtering matching that applied to full-length reads could not be performed. To assign V/J genes and CDR3, sequences were annotated against IMGT germline references using PyIR, a Python wrapper for IgBLAST v1.9. Reads were filtered out if the reads had weak V/J assignments (E-value above 1e-6), no CDR3, stop codons, out-of-frame junctions, or ambiguous translated residues. V3J clonotypes were defined by identical inferred V gene, J gene, and CDR3 amino acid sequence. To compute the percentage overlap between repertoires, the number of shared unique clonotypes was divided by the size of the smaller repertoire. Richness of each repertoire was evaluated using RTK rarefaction, the Chao1 estimator, and Recon v2.1 estimates of unobserved clonotypes. Generation probabilities were computed with OLGA for all TCRbeta clonotypes obtained by the gDNA method from a few donors. In its TCRdb copy, this immuneACCESS table keeps in-frame sequences only and misses some clones. Where compared with another copy, unresolved V genes explain less than half of these, and the others have no known cause. That table gives V, J and clone size, and the DNA gave D and trimming. For this sample there are 1,500,000 or so clones; approximately 98.5% appear just once. 0.3% to 0.45% of the sample lies in the top ten.

The donors were healthy, HIV-negative adults with no recently reported acute infections or vaccinations. Only Caucasian adults living in Nashville, Tennessee, USA were represented among the donors. Magnetic negative selection was used to enrich CD4+ T cells, after which naive cells were positively selected on CD45RA and the negative fraction became the memory subset. After blood collection by leukapheresis, PBMCs were isolated using Ficoll-Histopaque density gradient centrifugation and then cryopreserved in the vapor phase of liquid nitrogen. Purity and quantity of every magnetically sorted T cell population were checked by analytical flow cytometry. Genomic DNA was isolated from every sorted fraction and measured by UV absorbance on a Nanodrop 2000c. The source of this sequence is a man between 25 and 39 years old in good health. The sequenced sample consisted of naive CD4+ T cells sorted from blood. The cell subset or site label here, explained by the study, means: CD45RA+ positively selected.

The bases read TGTGCCAGCAATCCCGGTGGCAACTTTGAAGAGACCCAGTACTTC. Translated, this gives CASNPGGNFEETQYF. The chain uses TRBV6-1 and TRBJ2-5; the D gene is unclear. Including cysteine and phenylalanine, the CDR3 has 15 amino acids. The DNA shown is the 45-base CDR3, in frame from base 1. Via the germline V gene, CDR1 is MNHNS and CDR2 SASEGT. V is clipped by 7 bases and J by 3 bases, and the sequence between their germline boundaries is 18 bases long.